The clone carrying this T cell receptor beta chain was seen only a few times. Its antigen is undetermined. The data originate from a study of T-cell memory formation after mild COVID-19. TCRdb ran MiXCR on the 5' RACE reads and lists one entry per CDR3 protein. The sample holds about half a million distinct CDR3 sequences, around a sixth seen once. General study findings and limits: There were some responding clones in pre-infection memory, which suggested that cross-reactive memory had joined. Whereas later expanders leaned CD4+, clones contracting day 15 to 85 showed a balanced CD4/CD8 makeup. Those CD4+ clones that contracted were mainly in CM and EM (CD8+ ones in EMRA).

This CDR3 is 17 amino acids long. CDR1 and CDR2 (germline): SGDLS, YYNGEE. Trimming took 0 bases from V and 3 from J, leaving 18 bases between them. The rearrangement links TRBV9 to TRBJ1-1; tentatively, D is TRBD1 (6 bases). Sequencing input: PBMCs or a T cell subset sorted from them (not recorded which). The sequence came from an adult woman who had mild COVID-19 (a few samples of this study predate the infection). Cell type and time point are not known. The chain's CDR3 is CASSVATGPGVHTEAFF. The CDR3 region has the DNA TGTGCCAGCAGCGTAGCTACGGGGCCAGGGGTACACACTGAAGCTTTCTTT.